These 24 T cell receptor beta chains came from one sample sequenced in a study of OX40 agonist ivuxolimab in advanced cancers. The assay was immunoSEQ multiplex PCR, and TCRdb's table has in-frame clones only and misses some. The data hold roughly 50,000 clones, with about 89% observed a single time. The source was CD4+ or CD8+ T cells sorted from blood, collected in a trial of the OX40 agonist ivuxolimab. Every receptor here comes from an adult with an advanced solid tumor such as melanoma, head and neck, liver or kidney cancer.

This chain connects TRBV4-2 to TRBJ1-2; 7 nucleotides agree with TRBD1. The CDR3 runs to 14 residues. The germline CDR1 and CDR2 sequences are LGHNA and YNFKEQ. The V and J ends lost 1 base and 8 bases, in that order; junction bases with no gene match: 7. The CDR3 sequence: CASSQVAVGGGYTF. The CDR3 DNA sequence: TGTGCCAGCAGCCAAGTCGCCGTAGGGGGCGGCTACACCTTC.

This rearrangement joins TRBV6-5 to TRBJ2-7; D tentatively reads TRBD1 or TRBD2 (5 bases each). This CDR3 contains 13 residues. Trimming took 5 bases from V and 9 from J, leaving 17 bases between them. CDR1 MNHEY and CDR2 SVGAGI come from the germline V gene. CDR3 region: CASSAGTGSGQYF. The DNA of the CDR3 is TGTGCCAGCAGTGCCGGGACGGGCAGTGGGCAGTACTTC.

CDR3 coding DNA: TGTGCCAGCAGCTTGGCAGGGAGCAATCAGCCCCAGCATTTT. It codes for CASSLAGSNQPQHF. This rearrangement joins TRBV5-6 to TRBJ1-5, with TRBD1 as a possible D gene (5 bases). The CDR3 totals 14 residues. V was trimmed by 0 bases and J by 1 base, leaving 5 bases between them. The germline gives CDR1 SGHDT, CDR2 YYEEEE.

V usage is TRBV28 and J usage is TRBJ2-7; 8 bases agree with TRBD2. Germline V lookup: CDR1 MDHEN, CDR2 SYDVKM. The CDR3 length is 14 residues. V lost 7 bases and J lost 2; bases outside the gene matches: 7. CDR3 sequence reads: CASTAPGGAYEQYF. DNA for the CDR3: TGTGCCAGCACCGCCCCCGGGGGGGCCTACGAGCAGTACTTC.

The chain combines TRBV7-9 with TRBJ2-2; D uncertain. The CDR3 spans 12 residues. Germline V gives CDR1 SEHNR, CDR2 FQNEAQ (reference sequence). With 5 bases removed from V and 7 bases from J, the gap between germline ends came to 8 bases. CDR3 in amino acids: CASSPSDGELFF. CDR3 nucleotides: TGTGCCAGCAGCCCTTCCGACGGGGAGCTGTTTTTT.

The chain recombines TRBV5-1 with TRBJ2-7; 8 nucleotides match TRBD2. V shed 4 bases and J 4 bases; nucleotides not matched to a gene: 10. CDR1 and CDR2 (germline): SGHRS, YFSETQ. CDR3 length: 15 amino acids. Here the CDR3 reads CASSPWTSLTYEQYF. DNA of the CDR3: TGCGCCAGCAGCCCCTGGACTAGCCTTACGTACGAGCAGTACTTC.

The V call is TRBV27, the J call TRBJ2-3, with D possibly TRBD1 on 6 matching bases. Per germline, CDR1 MNHEY and CDR2 SMNVEV (reference sequence). V lost 3 bases, J lost 5 bases, and 9 bases lay in between. The CDR3 length is 13 residues. CDR3 amino acids: CASSLMDRDTQYF. The CDR3 DNA sequence: TGTGCCAGCAGTTTGATGGACAGAGATACGCAGTATTTT.

The chain links TRBV18 to TRBJ2-2; D gene ambiguous. Germline CDR1 KGHSH, CDR2 LQKENI. Trimming left V 3 bases short and J 2 bases short, with 7 bases between. The CDR3 has 14 amino acids. The CDR3 bases are TGTGCCAGCTCACCGGGTACTAACACCGGGGAGCTGTTTTTT. Amino acid sequence: CASSPGTNTGELFF.

The chain combines TRBV30 with TRBJ1-3, with D maybe TRBD1 (5 bases). Per the germline V gene, CDR1 is GTSNPN and CDR2 is SVGIG (reference sequence). V was shortened by 3 bases and J by 0 bases, with 9 bases between the two germline ends. This CDR3 comprises 14 residues. In nucleotides, the CDR3 is TGTGCCTGGAGCGGGACGTACTCTGGAAACACCATATATTTT. This gives the protein CAWSGTYSGNTIYF.

This chain uses TRBV4-1 with TRBJ2-1; TRBD1 is a possible D gene (6 bases). The CDR3 is made up of 17 amino acids. V shed 0 bases and J shed 4 bases, with 16 bases lying between them. Per germline, CDR1 MGHRA and CDR2 YSYEKL. The CDR3, as DNA: TGCGCCAGCAGCCAAGAAGCCAGGGGTGGTCATTACAATGAGCAGTTCTTC. Residues: CASSQEARGGHYNEQFF.

The rearrangement uses TRBV28 and TRBJ2-7; the D is unclear. Trimming took off 5 bases at V and 6 bases at J, with 11 bases between the two ends. This CDR3 has 12 amino acids. Germline CDR1 and CDR2: MDHEN and SYDVKM. The CDR3 here is CASSPPLSEQYF. DNA of the CDR3: TGTGCCAGCAGTCCCCCCCTTAGCGAGCAGTACTTC.

This rearrangement joins TRBV14 to TRBJ2-2, with 14 bases identical to TRBD2. CDR3 length: 17 amino acids. Germline V gene data show CDR1 as SGHDN and CDR2 as FVKESK. Trimming cost V 5 bases and J 5 bases; bases outside gene matches: 7. The CDR3 DNA is TGTGCCAGCAGCAGGGGACTAGCGGGAGTCTTGACCGGGGAGCTGTTTTTT. Its protein is CASSRGLAGVLTGELFF.

This chain connects TRBV11-2 to TRBJ2-2; no definite D call. CDR1 SGHAT and CDR2 FQNNGV come from the germline V gene. V lost 0 bases and J lost 1, with 9 bases in between. The CDR3 totals 16 residues. CDR3: CASSLEQFLNTGELFF. CDR3 in DNA: TGTGCCAGCAGCTTAGAACAGTTCTTGAACACCGGGGAGCTGTTTTTT. Drawing the rest from reference TRBV11-2 and TRBJ2-2, the complete variable domain is EAGVAQSPRYKIIEKRQSVAFWCNPISGHATLYWYQQILGQGPKLLIQFQNNGVVDDSQLPKDRFSAERLKGVDSTLKIQPAKLEDSAVYLCASSLEQFLNTGELFFGEGSRLTVL.

The rearrangement joins TRBV4-1 to TRBJ2-4; 8 bases fit TRBD1. From germline, CDR1 is MGHRA and CDR2 YSYEKL. The V and J ends lost 0 bases and 0 bases, in that order; junction bases with no gene match: 13. This CDR3 comprises 20 residues. In nucleotides, the CDR3 is TGCGCCAGCAGCCAAGACAGAGTGACAGGGGTCGCACTAGCCAAAAACATTCAGTACTTC. Translation gives CASSQDRVTGVALAKNIQYF.

The CDR3 loop reads CASSLGGEKLFF. The CDR3 bases are TGTGCCAGCAGCTTAGGGGGTGAAAAACTGTTTTTT. V and J are TRBV7-9 and TRBJ1-4; D unresolved. V was clipped by 1 base and J by 7 bases, with 4 bases between them. CDR1 is SEHNR, CDR2 FQNEAQ, per germline (reference sequence). The CDR3 totals 12 residues.

This clone was recorded once. The junction differs from germline at one of its ends, possibly a read error. The chain recombines TRBV30 with TRBJ2-2; D unresolved. The CDR3 is made up of 12 amino acids. Per the germline V gene, CDR1 is GTSNPN and CDR2 is SVGIG (reference sequence). In nucleotides, the CDR3 is TGTGCCAGGAGAGGAAACACCGGGGAGCTGTTTTTT. Its translation: CARRGNTGELFF.

This sequence joins TRBV28 and TRBJ1-5; D gene unclear. This CDR3 is built from 12 residues. V was shortened by 1 base and J by 6 bases, with 4 bases between the two germline ends. Germline lookup yields CDR1 MDHEN and CDR2 SYDVKM. This chain's CDR3 is CASSLFGQPQHF. The CDR3 bases are TGTGCCAGCAGTTTATTCGGTCAGCCCCAGCATTTT.

This chain uses TRBV19 with TRBJ2-2, with D unresolved. The length of the CDR3 is 12 residues. CDR1 is LNHDA and CDR2 is SQIVND in the germline V gene (reference sequence). The V gene lost 1 base and the J gene lost 4 bases, with 1 base spanning the gap. CDR3 in DNA: TGTGCCAGTAGTATAGGCACCGGGGAGCTGTTTTTT. Protein sequence: CASSIGTGELFF.

The rearrangement joins TRBV5-1 to TRBJ2-5; 16 positions match TRBD2. Trimming at V came to 0 bases and at J to 9 bases, leaving 8 bases not matched to a gene. This CDR3 spans 17 amino acids. The germline CDR1 and CDR2 sequences are SGHRS and YFSETQ. The CDR3, as DNA: TGCGCCAGCAGCTTGGTGGGACTAGCGGGGGGGCTGAGGCCCCAGTACTTC. Translated, it gives CASSLVGLAGGLRPQYF.

The chain carries TRBV4-1 and TRBJ1-2; 7 bases agree with TRBD1. The length of the CDR3 is 15 residues. Germline lookup yields CDR1 MGHRA and CDR2 YSYEKL. V shed 4 bases, J shed 7 bases, and the junction held 12 bases outside the gene matches. CDR3 loop: CASSPSHLQGGGYTF. The DNA for the CDR3 is TGCGCCAGCAGCCCATCACACCTTCAGGGGGGTGGCTACACCTTC.

V gene TRBV19 combines with J gene TRBJ2-7; 9 bases fit TRBD1. V lost 6 bases to trimming and J lost 3 bases; unmatched junction nucleotides: 9. CDR3 length: 15 residues. Germline CDR1 reads LNHDA; CDR2 reads SQIVND (reference sequence). CDR3 bases: TGTGCCAGTAGGGCCCCCGGGACAGGGCTCTACGAGCAGTACTTC. It encodes CASRAPGTGLYEQYF.

This chain links TRBV6-5 with TRBJ1-2; TRBD1 is a possible D gene (5 bases). Germline-derived CDR1 and CDR2 are MNHEY and SVGAGI. The ends were cut back, 4 bases at V and 10 bases at J, with 16 bases in the middle. The CDR3 is 13 residues long. CDR3 protein: CASSSPGRTFYTF. In DNA, the CDR3 is TGTGCCAGCAGTTCGCCGGGACGGACCTTCTACACCTTC.

The chain uses TRBV7-3 and TRBJ1-2; 7 positions match TRBD1. With 5 bases clipped from V and 4 bases from J, the junction kept 4 bases outside the gene matches. Germline CDR1 SGHTA, CDR2 FQGTGA. There are 13 residues in the CDR3. CDR3 DNA sequence: TGTGCCAGCAGCCCGACAGGGATCTATGGCTACACCTTC. Amino acid sequence: CASSPTGIYGYTF.

The sample holds one count of this clone. The J gene is TRBJ1-1, the V gene TRBV7-9, with unresolved D. There are 14 residues in the CDR3. V lost 5 bases, J lost 0 bases, and 10 bases lay in between. Germline-derived CDR1 and CDR2 are SEHNR and FQNEAQ (reference sequence). CDR3 region: CASSRPRLNTEAFF. The CDR3 DNA is TGTGCCAGCAGCCGGCCGAGATTGAACACTGAAGCTTTCTTT.